This T cell receptor (beta chain) was profiled in a study of T cells after posttransplantation cyclophosphamide. Study results and caveats: Donor CD8+ memory clones often dominated recipient blood repertoires at later times.

Only in-frame clones appear in the TCRdb table, and some are missing; sequencing was by immunoSEQ multiplex PCR. This table holds 19,000 or so clones, 80% to 90% found once. The CDR3 runs 13 residues. Germline V lookup: CDR1 GTSNPN, CDR2 SVGIG (reference sequence). V lost 0 bases, J lost 5 bases, and 10 bases lay in between. This clone was recorded only once. Its antigen is unidentified. Sampled 1 year posttransplant, controls received myeloablative marrow transplants, methotrexate and a calcineurin inhibitor. Specimen: PBMCs, collected about 13 months after allogeneic stem cell transplant with calcineurin inhibitor and methotrexate. The V call is TRBV30, the J call TRBJ1-2; tentative D call: TRBD1 (6 bases). The origin of this receptor is a female patient in her 30s who received an allogeneic stem cell transplant from an unrelated donor, was CMV-positive, and had acute and chronic GVHD. T cells may partly derive from the graft donor. CDR3 residues: CAWSVGQGYGYTF. The CDR3 nucleotides read TGTGCCTGGAGTGTGGGGCAGGGGTATGGCTACACCTTC.